The 25 T cell receptor beta chains below were found in one sample sequenced in a study of T cell therapy after organ transplantation. Only in-frame clones appear in the TCRdb table, and some are missing; sequencing was by immunoSEQ multiplex PCR. The sample carries 51,000 or so clones, about 94% recorded once. No antigen has been assigned to these receptors. The sequences come from CD8+ T cells from blood, collected before autologous CMV-specific T cell therapy. Receptors originate from a human patient who had received a solid organ transplant and had CMV disease.

The chain combines TRBV5-5 with TRBJ1-4, with 9 positions matching TRBD1. This CDR3 contains 18 residues. J lost 5 bases, V lost 0 bases, and 11 bases had no gene match. CDR1 is SGHKS and CDR2 is YYEKEE in the germline V gene (reference sequence). CDR3 sequence reads: CASSLVLTPGTGNEKLFF. Here the CDR3 DNA reads TGTGCCAGCAGCTTGGTTCTAACCCCCGGGACAGGGAATGAAAAACTGTTTTTT. Using reference TRBV5-5 and TRBJ1-4 for the parts outside the CDR3, the full variable domain is DAGVTQSPTHLIKTRGQQVTLRCSPISGHKSVSWYQQVLGQGPQFIFQYYEKEERGRGNFPDRFSARQFPNYSSELNVNALLLGDSALYLCASSLVLTPGTGNEKLFFGSGTQLSVL.

The chain carries TRBV2 and TRBJ1-2; D unresolved. Germline V gene lookup returns CDR1 SNHLY and CDR2 FYNNEI. The CDR3 is 15 residues long. V was clipped by 2 bases and J by 4 bases, with 14 bases between them. The chain's CDR3 is CASSERVGGFYGYTF. CDR3 nucleotide sequence: TGTGCCAGCAGTGAAAGGGTCGGTGGATTCTATGGCTACACCTTC.

The chain joins TRBV21-1 to TRBJ2-1; the DNA was not compared with TRBD1, the D call given in the table. TRBV21-1 is reported as a pseudogene. The CDR3 covers 16 residues. CDR3 protein: CASSKGQPSSYNEQFF. Written as DNA, the CDR3 is TGTGCCAGCAGCAAGGGACAGCCAAGCTCCTACAATGAGCAGTTCTTC.

The gene calls are TRBV5-1 and TRBJ2-1; D is unclear. There are 16 residues in the CDR3. CDR1 and CDR2 (germline): SGHRS, YFSETQ. The ends were cut back, 0 bases at V and 1 base at J, with 11 bases in the middle. The CDR3 protein is CASSLEKVGSYNEQFF. As DNA, the CDR3 is TGCGCCAGCAGCTTGGAGAAGGTTGGGTCCTACAATGAGCAGTTCTTC.

The V gene is TRBV4-1, the J gene TRBJ2-1; 8 bases are a match to TRBD2. The germline gives CDR1 MGHRA, CDR2 YSYEKL. Trimming removed 0 bases from V and 2 bases from J; junction bases left unmatched: 6. The CDR3 length is 17 residues. The CDR3 reads CASSQDKAGGPYNEQFF. The CDR3 bases are TGCGCCAGCAGCCAAGATAAGGCGGGGGGACCCTACAATGAGCAGTTCTTC.

The chain joins TRBV7-9 to TRBJ2-5, with 8 bases lining up with TRBD1. Unmatched junction bases numbered 10, after V lost 5 bases and J lost 5 bases. This CDR3 comprises 15 residues. Per the germline V gene, CDR1 is SEHNR and CDR2 is FQNEAQ (reference sequence). Written as DNA, the CDR3 is TGTGCCAGCAGCCATAGCTGGACAGGGCTGGAGACCCAGTACTTC. It specifies CASSHSWTGLETQYF.

This clone occurred once. The chain is built from TRBV7-9 and TRBJ2-7, with 7 nucleotides matching TRBD1. CDR1 and CDR2 (germline): SEHNR, FQNEAQ (reference sequence). Germline trimming cut 6 bases from V and 5 bases from J; bases unmatched to any gene: 4. There are 12 residues in the CDR3. CDR3 amino acids: CASRPDRDEQYF. Written as DNA, the CDR3 is TGTGCCAGCAGACCCGACAGGGACGAGCAGTACTTC.

V is TRBV7-9 and J is TRBJ2-5; a possible D gene is TRBD2 (7 bases). Germline CDR1 and CDR2: SEHNR and FQNEAQ (reference sequence). The V gene lost 8 bases and the J gene lost 5 bases, with 15 bases spanning the gap. The CDR3 spans 13 residues. The DNA of the CDR3 is TGTGCCAGCCCGGGGGGCAGGGCCGAGACCCAGTACTTC. Translated, it gives CASPGGRAETQYF.

The rearrangement joins TRBV6-1 to TRBJ2-1; D might be TRBD2 (5 bases). Germline V gene data show CDR1 as MNHNS and CDR2 as SASEGT. Trimming pared 5 bases from V and 5 bases from J, leaving 16 bases between. This CDR3 has 15 amino acids. The CDR3 is CASSLLGLLNNEQFF. The DNA for the CDR3 is TGTGCCAGCAGTTTACTAGGCCTCTTAAACAATGAGCAGTTCTTC.

The genes are TRBV5-4 and TRBJ2-1, with 8 bases that match TRBD2. V lost 1 base to trimming and J lost 8 bases; unmatched junction nucleotides: 2. Germline-derived CDR1 and CDR2 are SGHNT and YYREEE (reference sequence). This CDR3 comprises 13 residues. The CDR3, as DNA: TGTGCCAGCAGCTTGATTAGCGGGGATGAGCAGTTCTTC. This translates into CASSLISGDEQFF.

The chain recombines TRBV4-3 with TRBJ1-1; D may be TRBD1 (5 bases). Deletions cut 0 bases from V and 3 bases from J, with 11 bases between. The CDR3 is 15 residues long. The V gene's germline CDR1 is LGHNA and CDR2 YSLEER. This CDR3 reads CASSQEGDWDTEAFF. The CDR3 coding sequence is TGCGCCAGCAGCCAAGAGGGGGATTGGGACACTGAAGCTTTCTTT.

V usage is TRBV7-9 and J usage is TRBJ2-4; D ambiguous. CDR1 is SEHNR and CDR2 is FQNEAQ in the germline V gene (reference sequence). The ends were cut back, 1 base at V and 9 bases at J, with 10 bases in the middle. This CDR3 has 13 residues. CDR3 DNA sequence: TGTGCCAGCAGCTTAGATCCCGGCGGCATTCAGTACTTC. Translating gives CASSLDPGGIQYF.

This chain joins TRBV2 and TRBJ1-1; the D gene is possibly TRBD1 (5 bases). Trimming removed 4 bases from V and 0 bases from J, with 12 bases in between. Looked up from germline, CDR1 is SNHLY and CDR2 is FYNNEI. This CDR3 is built from 15 residues. The DNA of the CDR3 is TGTGCCAGCAGTGTTCCCGGGGGAATGAACACTGAAGCTTTCTTT. It translates to CASSVPGGMNTEAFF.

This chain joins TRBV27 and TRBJ1-6; TRBD1 is a possible D gene (5 bases). V was trimmed by 5 bases and J by 5 bases, leaving 16 bases between them. The CDR3 runs 16 residues. Germline V CDR1 and CDR2: MNHEY, SMNVEV (reference sequence). The CDR3 reads CASSEIGGLNNSPLHF. The CDR3 bases are TGTGCCAGCAGTGAGATTGGGGGGTTGAATAATTCACCCCTCCACTTT.

In this sample, this clone turned up a few times. This CDR3 is CASSPGQVLNSPLHF. CDR3 coding DNA: TGTGCCAGCAGCCCAGGACAGGTTTTAAATTCACCCCTCCACTTT. The chain is built from TRBV5-4 and TRBJ1-6; 7 bases agree with TRBD1. Germline CDR1 reads SGHNT; CDR2 reads YYREEE (reference sequence). The junction had 8 bases not matched to a gene; V was cut back by 4 bases and J by 7 bases. This CDR3 is built from 15 residues.

The chain recombines TRBV25-1 with TRBJ1-2; 9 bases agree with TRBD1. Germline V gene sequence: CDR1 MGHDK, CDR2 SYGVNS. V lost 0 bases, J lost 3 bases, and 2 bases stayed unmatched. The CDR3 spans 15 residues. CDR3 region: CASSEYDRGDYGYTF. The CDR3 DNA reads as TGTGCCAGCAGTGAATACGACAGGGGGGACTATGGCTACACCTTC.

The chain combines TRBV7-6 with TRBJ2-5; D not resolved. V lost 3 bases to trimming and J lost 4 bases, with 15 bases between them. Per the germline V gene, CDR1 is SGHVS and CDR2 is FNYEAQ. This CDR3 is 15 amino acids long. As DNA, the CDR3 is TGTGCCAGCAGCTTTATATCCAATGAAGTAGAGACCCAGTACTTC. Amino acid sequence: CASSFISNEVETQYF.

V and J are TRBV19 and TRBJ2-4; 8 positions match TRBD1. J was trimmed by 1 base and V by 4 bases; bases with no gene match: 3. The CDR3 contains 15 residues. In germline, CDR1 is LNHDA, CDR2 SQIVND (reference sequence). Written as DNA, the CDR3 is TGTGCCAGTAGTACAGGGGGCTTCGCCAAAAACATTCAGTACTTC. The encoded protein is CASSTGGFAKNIQYF.

The rearrangement joins TRBV5-1 to TRBJ1-1; D unresolved. Looked up from germline, CDR1 is SGHRS and CDR2 is YFSETQ. The CDR3 length is 12 residues. V lost 2 bases and J 1 base, leaving 3 bases between the germline ends. The CDR3 spells CASSFENTEAFF. The CDR3 bases are TGCGCCAGCAGCTTTGAGAACACTGAAGCTTTCTTT.

The CDR3 DNA sequence: TGTGCCAGCAGCTTGGATAACGAGCAGTACTTC. The encoded protein is CASSLDNEQYF. This chain uses TRBV7-6 with TRBJ2-7, with D unresolved. Germline-derived CDR1 and CDR2 are SGHVS and FNYEAQ. Trimming took off 3 bases at V and 5 bases at J, with 5 bases between the two ends. This CDR3 has 11 residues. The whole variable domain, remainder taken from reference TRBV7-6 and TRBJ2-7, is GAGVSQSPRYKVTKRGQDVALRCDPISGHVSLYWYRQALGQGPEFLTYFNYEAQQDKSGLPNDRFSAERPEGSISTLTIQRTEQRDSAMYRCASSLDNEQYFGPGTRLTVT.

For the CDR3, the DNA is TGTGCCAGCAGTGTCGAACTCGGGACAGAAAAAGACAATGAGCAGTTCTTC. The encoded protein is CASSVELGTEKDNEQFF. The V gene is TRBV6-1, the J gene TRBJ2-1, with 7 positions matching TRBD1. The CDR3 consists of 17 residues. The ends lost 4 bases at V and 5 bases at J; junction bases unmatched: 14. The germline CDR1 and CDR2 sequences are MNHNS and SASEGT.

This rearrangement joins TRBV6-5 to TRBJ2-2; 11 nucleotides agree with TRBD1. CDR3 length equals 15 residues. Trimming cost V 8 bases and J 5 bases; bases outside gene matches: 7. From germline, CDR1 is MNHEY and CDR2 SVGAGI. The DNA for the CDR3 is TGTGCCAGCGTCCGAGGGACAGGGGGTACCGGGGAGCTGTTTTTT. Amino acids: CASVRGTGGTGELFF.

The rearrangement links TRBV5-1 to TRBJ1-3; D is unresolved. Trimming took 1 base from V and 0 from J, leaving 8 bases between them. The germline CDR1 and CDR2 sequences are SGHRS and YFSETQ. CDR3 length equals 15 residues. The CDR3 DNA sequence: TGCGCCAGCAGCTTGACGCGGGGCTCTGGAAACACCATATATTTT. This codes for CASSLTRGSGNTIYF.

The genes are TRBV27 and TRBJ1-2; 11 positions match TRBD1. Trimming took 5 bases from V and 7 from J; bases not matched to a gene: 15. This CDR3 contains 17 residues. Germline CDR1 reads MNHEY; CDR2 reads SMNVEV (reference sequence). CDR3 amino acids: CASSPSRGTGGYGGYTF. CDR3 nucleotides: TGTGCCAGCAGTCCCTCGCGAGGGACAGGGGGGTACGGTGGCTACACCTTC.

CDR3 loop: CASSSALGPFSNQPQHF. In DNA, the CDR3 is TGTGCCAGCAGTTCCGCCTTGGGACCGTTTAGCAATCAGCCCCAGCATTTT. V usage is TRBV27 and J usage is TRBJ1-5; tentatively, D is TRBD1 (5 bases). Germline CDR1 MNHEY, CDR2 SMNVEV (reference sequence). The length of the CDR3 is 17 residues. Trimming took 4 bases from V and 0 from J, leaving 16 bases between them.